This T cell receptor (beta chain) came from a study of beta chain features in type 1 diabetes. Study observations and caveats: Diminished insertions and augmented deletions at VDJ junctions characterized type 1 diabetes patients. Patients with Type 1 diabetes showed moderately but significantly shorter TCRB CDR3s in all four CD4+ subsets.

Germline CDR1 LNHNV, CDR2 YYDKDF (reference sequence). This CDR3 contains 16 residues. V shed 3 bases and J 2 bases; nucleotides not matched to a gene: 8. Every bit of the isolated RNA underwent reverse transcription, so sequencing read expressed TCRB transcripts. Profiled with immunoSEQ multiplex PCR; TCRdb holds only in-frame clones, not every one. The sample records roughly 260,000 clones, roughly 20% being singletons. This clone turned up a few times. Its antigen is still unknown. The receptor's source is a woman in her thirties or forties with type 1 diabetes. This sequence joins TRBV15 and TRBJ2-3, with TRBD2 matching 7 bases. Sequenced sample: naive CD4+ T cells from blood. CDR3 residues: CATSRGGDGYTDTQYF. CDR3 in DNA: TGTGCCACCAGCAGGGGGGGGGACGGCTACACAGATACGCAGTATTTT.